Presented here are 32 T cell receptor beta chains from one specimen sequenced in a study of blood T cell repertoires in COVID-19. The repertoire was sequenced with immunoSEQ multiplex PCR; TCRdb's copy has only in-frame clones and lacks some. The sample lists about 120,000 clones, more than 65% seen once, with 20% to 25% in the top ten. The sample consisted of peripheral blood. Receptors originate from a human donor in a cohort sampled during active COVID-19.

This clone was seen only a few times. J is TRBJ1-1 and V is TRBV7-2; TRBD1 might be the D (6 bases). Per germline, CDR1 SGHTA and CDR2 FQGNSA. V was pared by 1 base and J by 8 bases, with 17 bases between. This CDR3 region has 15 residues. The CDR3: CASSLVGGQTLEAFF. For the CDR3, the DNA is TGTGCCAGCAGCTTAGTTGGAGGACAGACGCTAGAAGCTTTCTTT.

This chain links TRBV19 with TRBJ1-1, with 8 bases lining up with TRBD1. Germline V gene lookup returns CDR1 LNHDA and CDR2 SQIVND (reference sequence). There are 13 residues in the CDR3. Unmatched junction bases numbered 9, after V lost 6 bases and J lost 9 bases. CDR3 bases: TGTGCCAGTAGCCCCCCCGGACAGGGTAAAGCTTTCTTT. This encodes CASSPPGQGKAFF. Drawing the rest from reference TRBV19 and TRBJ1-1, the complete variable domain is DGGITQSPKYLFRKEGQNVTLSCEQNLNHDAMYWYRQDPGQGLRLIYYSQIVNDFQKGDIAEGYSVSREKKESFPLTVTSAQKNPTAFYLCASSPPGQGKAFFGQGTRLTVV.

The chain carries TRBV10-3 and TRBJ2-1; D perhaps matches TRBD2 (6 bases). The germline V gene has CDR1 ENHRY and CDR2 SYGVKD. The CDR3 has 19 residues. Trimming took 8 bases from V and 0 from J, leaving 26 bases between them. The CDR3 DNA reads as TGTGCCATCCGTCCTGGACAAGGGGACTCTCCTAGCTCCTACAATGAGCAGTTCTTC. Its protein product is CAIRPGQGDSPSSYNEQFF.

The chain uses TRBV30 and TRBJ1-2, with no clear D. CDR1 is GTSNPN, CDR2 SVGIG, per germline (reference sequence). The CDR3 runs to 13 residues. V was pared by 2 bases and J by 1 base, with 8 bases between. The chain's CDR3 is CAWSPGINYGYTF. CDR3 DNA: TGTGCCTGGAGTCCGGGAATTAACTATGGCTACACCTTC.

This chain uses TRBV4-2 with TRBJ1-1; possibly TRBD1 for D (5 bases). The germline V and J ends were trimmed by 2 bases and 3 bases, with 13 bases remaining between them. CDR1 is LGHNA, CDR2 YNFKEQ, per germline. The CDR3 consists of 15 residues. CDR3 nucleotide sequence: TGTGCCAGCAGCCAATCAGGCAGGGAATACACTGAAGCTTTCTTT. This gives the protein CASSQSGREYTEAFF.

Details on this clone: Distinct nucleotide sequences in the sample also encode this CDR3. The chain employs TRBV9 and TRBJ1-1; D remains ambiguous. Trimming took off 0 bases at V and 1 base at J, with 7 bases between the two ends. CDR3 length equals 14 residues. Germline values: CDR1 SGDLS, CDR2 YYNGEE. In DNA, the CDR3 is TGTGCCAGCAGCGTAGGGCCGGGGAACACTGAAGCTTTCTTT. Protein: CASSVGPGNTEAFF.

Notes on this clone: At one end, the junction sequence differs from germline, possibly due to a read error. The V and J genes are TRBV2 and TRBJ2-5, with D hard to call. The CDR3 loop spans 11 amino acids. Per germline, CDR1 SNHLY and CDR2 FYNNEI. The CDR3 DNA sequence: TGTGCCAGCAGTGAAAGTCAAGCCCCAAACTTC. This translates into CASSESQAPNF.

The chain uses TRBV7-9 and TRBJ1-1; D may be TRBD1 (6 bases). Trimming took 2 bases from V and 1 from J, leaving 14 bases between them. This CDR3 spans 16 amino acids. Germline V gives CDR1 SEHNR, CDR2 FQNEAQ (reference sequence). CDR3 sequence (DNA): TGTGCCAGCAGCTTAACCTGGACAGTGACGAACACTGAAGCTTTCTTT. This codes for CASSLTWTVTNTEAFF. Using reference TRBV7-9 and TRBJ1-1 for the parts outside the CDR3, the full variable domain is DTGVSQNPRHKITKRGQNVTFRCDPISEHNRLYWYRQTLGQGPEFLTYFQNEAQLEKSRLLSDRFSAERPKGSFSTLEIQRTEQGDSAMYLCASSLTWTVTNTEAFFGQGTRLTVV.

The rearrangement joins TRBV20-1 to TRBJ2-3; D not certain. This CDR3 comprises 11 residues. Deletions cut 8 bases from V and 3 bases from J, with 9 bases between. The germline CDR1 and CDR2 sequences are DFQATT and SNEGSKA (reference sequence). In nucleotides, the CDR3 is TGCAGTTCCATCCAGACAGATACGCAGTATTTT. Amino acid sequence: CSSIQTDTQYF.

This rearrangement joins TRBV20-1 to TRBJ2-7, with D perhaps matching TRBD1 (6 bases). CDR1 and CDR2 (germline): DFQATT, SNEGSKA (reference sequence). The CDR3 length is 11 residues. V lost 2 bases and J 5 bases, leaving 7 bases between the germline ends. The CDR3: CSARPGDEQYF. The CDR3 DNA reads TGCAGTGCTAGACCAGGGGACGAGCAGTACTTC.

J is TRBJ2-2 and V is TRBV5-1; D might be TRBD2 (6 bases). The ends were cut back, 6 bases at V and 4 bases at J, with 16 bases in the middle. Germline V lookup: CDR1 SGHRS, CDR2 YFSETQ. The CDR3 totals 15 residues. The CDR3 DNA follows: TGCGCCAGCATAAGCCGACTAGGGAGCACCGGGGAGCTGTTTTTT. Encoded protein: CASISRLGSTGELFF.

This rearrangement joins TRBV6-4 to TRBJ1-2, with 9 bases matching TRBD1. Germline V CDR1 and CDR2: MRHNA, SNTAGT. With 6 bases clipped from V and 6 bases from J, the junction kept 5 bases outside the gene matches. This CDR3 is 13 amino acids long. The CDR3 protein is CASRPGQGDGYTF. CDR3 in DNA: TGTGCCAGCAGACCGGGACAGGGAGATGGCTACACCTTC.

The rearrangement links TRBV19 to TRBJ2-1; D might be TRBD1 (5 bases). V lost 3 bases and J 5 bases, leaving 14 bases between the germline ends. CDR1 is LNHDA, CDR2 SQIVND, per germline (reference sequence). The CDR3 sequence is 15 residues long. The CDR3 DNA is TGTGCCAGTAGTATCAGCGCAGGGTTCCACAATGAGCAGTTCTTC. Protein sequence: CASSISAGFHNEQFF.

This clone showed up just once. This chain's CDR3 is CATSKDLNTEAFF. The CDR3 bases are TGTGCCACCAGCAAAGACTTGAACACTGAAGCTTTCTTT. V usage is TRBV15 and J usage is TRBJ1-1; no clear D. Deletions cut 4 bases from V and 0 bases from J, with 6 bases between. The CDR3 length is 13 residues. Germline V gene lookup returns CDR1 LNHNV and CDR2 YYDKDF (reference sequence).

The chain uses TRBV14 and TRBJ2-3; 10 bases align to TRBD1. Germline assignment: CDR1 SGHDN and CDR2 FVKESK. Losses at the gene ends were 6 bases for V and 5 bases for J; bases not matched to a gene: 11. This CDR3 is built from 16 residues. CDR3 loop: CASSDFRTGGRDTQYF. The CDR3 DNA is TGTGCCAGCAGTGACTTCCGGACAGGGGGTCGAGATACGCAGTATTTT. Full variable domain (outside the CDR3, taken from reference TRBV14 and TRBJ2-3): EAGVTQFPSHSVIEKGQTVTLRCDPISGHDNLYWYRRVMGKEIKFLLHFVKESKQDESGMPNNRFLAERTGGTYSTLKVQPAELEDSGVYFCASSDFRTGGRDTQYFGPGTRLTVL.

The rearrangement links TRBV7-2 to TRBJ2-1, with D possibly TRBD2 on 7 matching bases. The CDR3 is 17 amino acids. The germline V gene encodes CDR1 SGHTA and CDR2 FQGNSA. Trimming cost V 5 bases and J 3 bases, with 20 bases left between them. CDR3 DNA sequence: TGTGCCAGCAGCGCACGGGGGGTGATGGGACACTACAATGAGCAGTTCTTC. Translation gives CASSARGVMGHYNEQFF.

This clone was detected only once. CDR3 in amino acids: CASSLGRVAYEQYF. In DNA form, the CDR3 reads TGTGCCAGCAGCTTAGGCAGGGTGGCCTACGAGCAGTACTTC. The chain is built from TRBV7-8 and TRBJ2-7; D might be TRBD1 (5 bases). V was clipped by 1 base and J by 2 bases, with 9 bases between them. Germline V CDR1 and CDR2: SGHVS, FQNEAQ. The CDR3 is made up of 14 amino acids.

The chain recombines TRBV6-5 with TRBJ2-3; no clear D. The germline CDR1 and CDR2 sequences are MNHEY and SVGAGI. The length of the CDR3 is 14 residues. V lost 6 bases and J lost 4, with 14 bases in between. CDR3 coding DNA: TGTGCCAGCAGGAAGGATCGGAGCCCAGATACGCAGTATTTT. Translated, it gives CASRKDRSPDTQYF.

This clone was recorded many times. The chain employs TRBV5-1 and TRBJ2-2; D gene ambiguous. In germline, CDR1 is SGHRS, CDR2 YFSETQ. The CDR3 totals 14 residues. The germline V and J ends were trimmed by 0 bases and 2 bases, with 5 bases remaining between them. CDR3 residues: CASSLDQNTGELFF. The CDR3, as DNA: TGCGCCAGCAGCTTGGATCAAAACACCGGGGAGCTGTTTTTT.

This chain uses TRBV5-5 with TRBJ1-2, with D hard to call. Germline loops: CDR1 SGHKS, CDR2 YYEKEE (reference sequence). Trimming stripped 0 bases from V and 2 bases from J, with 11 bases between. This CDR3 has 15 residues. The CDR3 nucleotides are TGTGCCAGCAGCTTGGGGGCGGGAGTCAACTATGGCTACACCTTC. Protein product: CASSLGAGVNYGYTF.

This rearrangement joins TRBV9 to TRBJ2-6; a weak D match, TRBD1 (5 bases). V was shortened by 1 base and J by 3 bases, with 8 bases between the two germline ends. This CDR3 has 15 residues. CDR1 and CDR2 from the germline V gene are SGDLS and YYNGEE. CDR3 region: CASSVRGSGANVLTF. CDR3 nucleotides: TGTGCCAGCAGCGTAAGGGGCAGTGGGGCCAACGTCCTGACTTTC. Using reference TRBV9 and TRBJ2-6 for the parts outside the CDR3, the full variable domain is DSGVTQTPKHLITATGQRVTLRCSPRSGDLSVYWYQQSLDQGLQFLIQYYNGEERAKGNILERFSAQQFPDLHSELNLSSLELGDSALYFCASSVRGSGANVLTFGAGSRLTVL.

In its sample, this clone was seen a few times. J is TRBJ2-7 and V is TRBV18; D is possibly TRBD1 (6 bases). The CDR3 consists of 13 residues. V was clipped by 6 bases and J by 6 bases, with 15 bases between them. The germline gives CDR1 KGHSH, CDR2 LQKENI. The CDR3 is CASSPAFRGEQYF. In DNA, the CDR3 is TGTGCCAGCTCGCCAGCCTTCAGGGGCGAGCAGTACTTC. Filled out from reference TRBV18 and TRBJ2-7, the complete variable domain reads NAGVMQNPRHLVRRRGQEARLRCSPMKGHSHVYWYRQLPEEGLKFMVYLQKENIIDESGMPKERFSAEFPKEGPSILRIQQVVRGDSAAYFCASSPAFRGEQYFGPGTRLTVT.

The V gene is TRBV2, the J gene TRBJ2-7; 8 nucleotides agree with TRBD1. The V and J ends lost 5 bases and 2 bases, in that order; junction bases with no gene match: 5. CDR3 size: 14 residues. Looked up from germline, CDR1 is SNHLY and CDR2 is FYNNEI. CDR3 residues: CASSSSGQAYEQYF. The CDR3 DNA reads TGTGCCAGCAGTTCATCGGGACAGGCCTACGAGCAGTACTTC. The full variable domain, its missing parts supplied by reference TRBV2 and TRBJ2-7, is EPEVTQTPSHQVTQMGQEVILRCVPISNHLYFYWYRQILGQKVEFLVSFYNNEISEKSEIFDDQFSVERPDGSNFTLKIRSTKLEDSAMYFCASSSSGQAYEQYFGPGTRLTVT.

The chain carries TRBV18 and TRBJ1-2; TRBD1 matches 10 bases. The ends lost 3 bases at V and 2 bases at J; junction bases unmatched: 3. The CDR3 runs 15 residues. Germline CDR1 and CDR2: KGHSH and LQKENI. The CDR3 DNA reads TGTGCCAGCTCACCCGGACAGGGGGAGAACTATGGCTACACCTTC. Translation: CASSPGQGENYGYTF.

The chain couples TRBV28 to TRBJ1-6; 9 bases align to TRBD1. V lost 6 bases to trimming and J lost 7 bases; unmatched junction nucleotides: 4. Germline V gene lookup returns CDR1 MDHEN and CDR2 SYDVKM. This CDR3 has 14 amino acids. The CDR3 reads CASRKDRGNSPLHF. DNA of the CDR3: TGTGCCAGCAGAAAAGACAGGGGGAATTCACCCCTCCACTTT.

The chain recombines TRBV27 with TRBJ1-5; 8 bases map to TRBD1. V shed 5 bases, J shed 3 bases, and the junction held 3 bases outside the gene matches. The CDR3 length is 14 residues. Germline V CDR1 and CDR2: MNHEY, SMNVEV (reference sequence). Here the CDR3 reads CASSRTGSNQPQHF. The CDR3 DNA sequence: TGTGCCAGCAGTCGGACAGGGTCCAATCAGCCCCAGCATTTT.

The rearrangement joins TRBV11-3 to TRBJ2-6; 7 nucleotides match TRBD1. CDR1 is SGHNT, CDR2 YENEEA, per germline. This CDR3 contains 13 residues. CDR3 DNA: TGTGGGGACAGTGGTCCTGGGGCCAACGTCCTGACTTTC. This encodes CGDSGPGANVLTF.

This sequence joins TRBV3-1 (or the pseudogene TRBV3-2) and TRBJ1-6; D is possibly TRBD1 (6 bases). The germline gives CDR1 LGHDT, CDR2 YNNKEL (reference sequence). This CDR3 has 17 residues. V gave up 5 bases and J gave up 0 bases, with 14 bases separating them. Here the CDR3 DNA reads TGTGCCAGCAGCACTTGGGGGCAGGTCTCCTATAATTCACCCCTCCACTTT. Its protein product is CASSTWGQVSYNSPLHF.

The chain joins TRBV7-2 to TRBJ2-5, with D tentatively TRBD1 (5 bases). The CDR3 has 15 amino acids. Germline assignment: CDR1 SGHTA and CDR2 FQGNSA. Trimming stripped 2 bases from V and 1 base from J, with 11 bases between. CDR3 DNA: TGTGCCAGCAGCTTAATGGGGCAGCCCCAAGAGACCCAGTACTTC. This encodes CASSLMGQPQETQYF.

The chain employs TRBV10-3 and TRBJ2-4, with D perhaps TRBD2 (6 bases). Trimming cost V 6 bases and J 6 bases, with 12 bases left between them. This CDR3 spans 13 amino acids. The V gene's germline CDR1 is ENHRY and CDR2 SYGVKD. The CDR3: CAISRDSRNIQYF. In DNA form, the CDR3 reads TGTGCCATCAGCCGGGACTCAAGAAACATTCAGTACTTC.

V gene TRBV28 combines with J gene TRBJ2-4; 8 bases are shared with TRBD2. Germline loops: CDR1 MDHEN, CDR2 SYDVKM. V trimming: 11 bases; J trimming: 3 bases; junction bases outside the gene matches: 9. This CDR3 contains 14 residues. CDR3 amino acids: CAVSAGGLKNIQYF. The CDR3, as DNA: TGTGCCGTTTCGGCGGGGGGCCTCAAAAACATTCAGTACTTC.

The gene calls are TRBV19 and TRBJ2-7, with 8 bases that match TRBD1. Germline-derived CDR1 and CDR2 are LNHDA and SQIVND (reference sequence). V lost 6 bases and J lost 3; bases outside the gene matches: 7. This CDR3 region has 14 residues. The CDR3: CASSIAGTGYEQYF. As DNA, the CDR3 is TGTGCCAGTAGCATTGCCGGGACAGGCTACGAGCAGTACTTC.